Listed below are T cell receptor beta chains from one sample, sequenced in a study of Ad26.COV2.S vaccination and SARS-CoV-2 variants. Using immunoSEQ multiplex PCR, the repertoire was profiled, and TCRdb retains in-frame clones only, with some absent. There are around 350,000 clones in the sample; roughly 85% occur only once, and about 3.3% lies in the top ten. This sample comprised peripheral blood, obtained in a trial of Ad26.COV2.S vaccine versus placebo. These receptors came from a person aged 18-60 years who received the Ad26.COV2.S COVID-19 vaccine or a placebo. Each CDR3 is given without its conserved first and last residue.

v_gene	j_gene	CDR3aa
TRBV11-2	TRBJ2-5	ASSTYREGVGETQY
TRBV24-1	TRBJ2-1	ATSDQRGLNNEQF
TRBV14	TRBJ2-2	ASSSGPFFGTGELF
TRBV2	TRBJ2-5	ASSDGQVETQY
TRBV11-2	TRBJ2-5	ASSLLPGLASETQY
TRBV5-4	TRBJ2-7	ASSLWSQPRHEQY
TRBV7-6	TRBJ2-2	ASSKTGEAGELF
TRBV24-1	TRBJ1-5	ATSGAQGPNQPQH
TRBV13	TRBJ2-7	ASRPTGGDYEQY
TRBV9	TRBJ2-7	ASSVEDSLYEQY
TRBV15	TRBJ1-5	ATRGFGNQPQH
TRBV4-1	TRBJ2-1	ASSQPWDRGHEQF
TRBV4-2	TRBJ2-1	ASSQELAGGYNEQF
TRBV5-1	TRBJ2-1	ASSLVSLAGARADEQF
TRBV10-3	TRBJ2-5	AISEILAAQETQY
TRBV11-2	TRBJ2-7	ASSRGPRDEQY
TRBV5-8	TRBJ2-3	ASSFGREAGPPDTQY
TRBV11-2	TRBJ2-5	ATRDFQETQY
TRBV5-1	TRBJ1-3	ASSSDGTGDSGNTIY
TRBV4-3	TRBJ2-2	ASSQGGLADPETGELF
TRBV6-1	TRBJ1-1	ASSEERTATEAF
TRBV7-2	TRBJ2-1	ASSLSTGRGTYNEQF
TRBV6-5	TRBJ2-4	ASSYQDRGFGNIQY
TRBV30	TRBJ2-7	AWSTPVDYRPYEQY
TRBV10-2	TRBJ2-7	ASSSTYEQY
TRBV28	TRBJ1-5	ASSTTGGGNQPQH
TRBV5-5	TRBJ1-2	ASSLAGAGGYT
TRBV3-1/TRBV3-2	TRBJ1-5	ASSPRHLNSNQPQH
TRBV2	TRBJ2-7	ASSERGQAYEQY
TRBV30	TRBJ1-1	AWSVSATRNAEAF
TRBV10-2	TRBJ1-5	ASSEFSNQPQH
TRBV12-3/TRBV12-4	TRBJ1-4	ASSLGEGVKLF
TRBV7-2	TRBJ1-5	ASSPDRGENQPQH
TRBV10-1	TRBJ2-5	ASRKNREETQY
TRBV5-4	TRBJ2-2	ASSLGGRRANTGELF
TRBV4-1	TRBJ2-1	ASRPGTGAWNEQF
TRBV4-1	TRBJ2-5	ASSQVGQRKETQY
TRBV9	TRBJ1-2	ASSPLTNYGYT
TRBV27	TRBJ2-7	ASSLRGADEQY
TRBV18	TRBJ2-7	ASSLEGGPYEQY
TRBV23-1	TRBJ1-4	ASSQKGGLGEGEKLF
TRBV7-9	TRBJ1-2	ASSLEAWGSANYGYT
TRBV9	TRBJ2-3	ASSVGTFTDTQY
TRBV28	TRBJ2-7	ASSLAGTVSYEQY
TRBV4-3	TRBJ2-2	ASSQDTENTGELF
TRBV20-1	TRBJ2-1	SSGGAHEQF
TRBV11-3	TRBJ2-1	ASSLDSASGSVHEQF
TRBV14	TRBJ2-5	ASSLRDRTSQY
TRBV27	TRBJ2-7	ASSPSSGPRSYEQY
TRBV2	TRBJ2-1	ASSDRLAGAEQF
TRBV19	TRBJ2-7	ASSIGADEQY
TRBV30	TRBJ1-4	AWSLQGRDEKLF
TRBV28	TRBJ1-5	ASSGQGGVQPQH
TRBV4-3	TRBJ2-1	ASSQELTGSYNEQF
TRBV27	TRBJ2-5	ATHPSGKGETQY
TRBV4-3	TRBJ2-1	ASSLGRANEQF
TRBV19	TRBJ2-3	ASSQAQGRGPRDTQY
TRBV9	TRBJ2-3	ASSETSGGTDTQY
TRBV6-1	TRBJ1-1	ASSEWGSQAPNTEAF
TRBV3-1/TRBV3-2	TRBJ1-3	ASSQAGTAR